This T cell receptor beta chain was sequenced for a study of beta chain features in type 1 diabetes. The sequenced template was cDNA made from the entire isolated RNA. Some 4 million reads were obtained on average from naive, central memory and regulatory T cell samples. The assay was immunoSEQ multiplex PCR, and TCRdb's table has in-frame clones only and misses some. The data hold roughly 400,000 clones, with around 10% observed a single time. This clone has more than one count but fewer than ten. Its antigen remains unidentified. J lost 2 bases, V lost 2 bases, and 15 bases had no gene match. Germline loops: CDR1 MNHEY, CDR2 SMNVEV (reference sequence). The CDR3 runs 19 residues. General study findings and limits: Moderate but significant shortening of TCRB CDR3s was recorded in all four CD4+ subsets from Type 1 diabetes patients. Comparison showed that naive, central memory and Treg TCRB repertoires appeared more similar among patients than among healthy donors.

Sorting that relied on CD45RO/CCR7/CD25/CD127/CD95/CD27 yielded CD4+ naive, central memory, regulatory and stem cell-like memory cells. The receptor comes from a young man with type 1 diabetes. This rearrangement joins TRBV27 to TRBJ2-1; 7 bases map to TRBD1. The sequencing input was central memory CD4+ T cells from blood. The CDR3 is CASSLEPSGQGVTYNEQFF. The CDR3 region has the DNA TGTGCCAGCAGTTTAGAGCCCTCGGGGCAGGGGGTGACCTACAATGAGCAGTTCTTC.